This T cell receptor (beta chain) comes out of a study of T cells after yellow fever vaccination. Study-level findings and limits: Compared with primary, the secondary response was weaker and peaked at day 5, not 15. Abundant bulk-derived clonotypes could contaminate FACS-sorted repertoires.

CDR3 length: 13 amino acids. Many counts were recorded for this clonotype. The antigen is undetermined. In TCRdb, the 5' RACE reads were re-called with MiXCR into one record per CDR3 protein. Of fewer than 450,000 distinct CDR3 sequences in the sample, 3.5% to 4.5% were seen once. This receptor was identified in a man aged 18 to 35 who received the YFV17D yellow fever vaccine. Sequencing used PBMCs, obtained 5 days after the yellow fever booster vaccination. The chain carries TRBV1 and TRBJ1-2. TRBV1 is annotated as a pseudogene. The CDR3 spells CTSSQLGRSGYTF. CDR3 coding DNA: TGCACCAGCAGCCAACTAGGTCGTAGTGGCTACACCTTC.